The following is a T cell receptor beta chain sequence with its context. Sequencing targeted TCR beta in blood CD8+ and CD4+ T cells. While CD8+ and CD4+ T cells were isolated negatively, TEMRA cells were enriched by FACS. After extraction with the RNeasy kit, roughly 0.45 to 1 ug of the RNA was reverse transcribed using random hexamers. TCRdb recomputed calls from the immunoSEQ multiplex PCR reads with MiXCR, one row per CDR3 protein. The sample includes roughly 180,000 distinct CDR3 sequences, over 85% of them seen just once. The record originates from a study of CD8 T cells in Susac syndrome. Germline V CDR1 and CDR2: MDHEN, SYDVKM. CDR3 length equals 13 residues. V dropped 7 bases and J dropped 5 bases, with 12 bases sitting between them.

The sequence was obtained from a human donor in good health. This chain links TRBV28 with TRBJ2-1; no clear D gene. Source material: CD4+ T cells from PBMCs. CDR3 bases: TGTGCCAGCATCGGTGGCGGCCACAATGAGCAGTTCTTC. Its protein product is CASIGGGHNEQFF. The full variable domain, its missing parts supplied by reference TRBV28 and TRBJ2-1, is DVKVTQSSRYLVKRTGEKVFLECVQDMDHENMFWYRQDPGLGLRLIYFSYDVKMKEKGDIPEGYSVSREKKERFSLILESASTNQTSMYLCASIGGGHNEQFFGPGTRLTVL.